Included here is one TCR beta chain sequence, with context. Its antigen is not identified. This specimen belongs to a study of human T cells and chemical hapten exposure. The wider study: Patients were given diphenylcyclopropenone on the scalp weekly across the roughly 24-week study.

Whole-study results and caveats: Relative to control repertoires, expanded TCRs gave rise to significantly more large CDR3 similarity clusters. TCRs exceeding 1 in 1000 frequency stayed unchanged with DPC sensitization.

TCRdb independently ran MiXCR on the RACE reads; one entry per CDR3 protein. This sample carries about 110,000 distinct CDR3 sequences, nearly 35% of them seen once, and the ten largest clones take less than 3%. The CDR3 covers 16 residues. Per germline, CDR1 LGHNA and CDR2 YNFKEQ. V was cut by 5 bases and J by 3 bases, with 17 bases left in between. As to time point: patch test 3, about 24 weeks after DPC sensitization. Sample treatment: therapeutic diphenylcyclopropenone sensitization with weekly scalp DPC. Blood collection happened ahead of applying each patch test. Sequencing used whole blood, obtained in connection with sensitization to the hapten diphenylcyclopropenone (DPC). The chain employs TRBV4-2 and TRBJ2-1, with D maybe TRBD1 (5 bases). The receptor was isolated from a man in his forties with alopecia areata. Some clones in this sample may be carry-over from other donors' samples. CDR3 sequence reads: CASSSTWGRLYNEQFF. The CDR3 DNA is TGTGCCAGCAGCTCCACCTGGGGCCGGCTCTACAATGAGCAGTTCTTC.